Listed below are T cell receptor beta chains from one sample, sequenced in a study of T-cell reconstitution after alpha-beta-depleted transplantation in children. TCRdb ran MiXCR on the PCR reads and lists one entry per CDR3 protein. This repertoire shows hundreds of thousands of distinct CDR3 sequences, 15% to 20% found once; its top ten account for approximately 29%. The starting material was PBMCs, mostly from graft donor cells, obtained 360 days after TCRalphabeta/CD19-depleted stem cell transplant. These receptors all come from a boy under two years old who had a stem cell transplant for Wiskott-Aldrich syndrome, so the T cells may come from the graft donor. CDR3s include the opening cysteine and the closing phenylalanine or tryptophan. The D gene is left open where the match is weak. Not every row has a clone size; where given, it reads once, few, many or a size class.

TRBD2	NA	TRBV10-3	TRBJ2-6	TGTGCCATCCTAGCGGGAGGGCCTGGGGCCAACGTCCTGACTTTC	CAILAGGPGANVLTF
TRBD1	NA	TRBV5-1	TRBJ1-3	TGCGCCAGCAGCCGTGTTCCGGGACAGCCCTCTGGAAACACCATATATTTT	CASSRVPGQPSGNTIYF
NA	NA	TRBV20-1	TRBJ2-7	TGCAGTGCTAGTGACGATCCCTCCGGCCTATACGAGCAGTACTTC	CSASDDPSGLYEQYF
NA	NA	TRBV20-1	TRBJ2-1	TGCAGTGCTAGTGGGGACTACAATGAGCAGTTCTTC	CSASGDYNEQFF
TRBD2	few	TRBV7-2	TRBJ2-1	TGTGCCAGCAGCTTAGCCGGGACTAGCGGTTACTCCTACAATGAGCAGTTCTTC	CASSLAGTSGYSYNEQFF
TRBD2	NA	TRBV11-3	TRBJ2-2	TGTGCCAGCAGCTTTCGCGGGAGCTACACCGGGGAGCTGTTTTTT	CASSFRGSYTGELFF
TRBD2	NA	TRBV5-1	TRBJ2-7	TGCGCCAGCAGCTTGGCCCAACTAAGCGGGAGAAGCGAGCAGTACTTC	CASSLAQLSGRSEQYF
NA	few	TRBV5-1	TRBJ2-2	TGCGCCAGCAGCTCCACGGGGGGCCGGCTAATCGGGGAGCTGTTTTTT	CASSSTGGRLIGELFF
NA	few	TRBV7-9	TRBJ1-1	TGTGCCAGCAGCTTAGGGCGACAGCTTGAAGCTTTCTTT	CASSLGRQLEAFF
NA	NA	TRBV24-1	TRBJ2-7	TGTGCCTCCGGGCATGAGGGGGAGCAGTACTTC	CASGHEGEQYF
NA	few	TRBV18	TRBJ2-5	TGTGCCAGCTCACCAGGCTCATGGAACCGCGAGACCCAGTACTTC	CASSPGSWNRETQYF
NA	few	TRBV12-3/TRBV12-4	TRBJ2-7	TGTGCCAGCAGTTTATGGGGGGCTCAGTACTTC	CASSLWGAQYF
TRBD2	few	TRBV29-1	TRBJ2-7	TGCAGCGTTATGGGGGGGAACAACTACGAGCAGTACTTC	CSVMGGNNYEQYF
TRBD2	NA	TRBV20-1	TRBJ2-1	TGCAGTGCCCGAATAGCGGGATCCTACAATGAGCAGTTCTTC	CSARIAGSYNEQFF
NA	NA	TRBV5-1	TRBJ2-1	TGCGCCAGCGGATTCCTCAATGAGCAGTTCTTC	CASGFLNEQFF
TRBD1	few	TRBV20-1	TRBJ2-2	TGCAGTGCTCGGACAGGGACTACCGGGGAGCTGTTTTTT	CSARTGTTGELFF
NA	NA	TRBV20-1	TRBJ2-7	TGCAGTGCTAGAGACTGCGAGGGCTTCTACGAGCAGTACTTC	CSARDCEGFYEQYF